The present entry profiles one TCR beta chain with its context. This record belongs to a study of blood T cell repertoires in COVID-19. The data were produced by immunoSEQ multiplex PCR, yet TCRdb's version contains in-frame clones alone and is incomplete. The sample has roughly 130,000 clones, about four fifths seen once. The receptor was isolated from an older woman with acute or convalescent COVID-19. Material: peripheral blood.

CDR3 in DNA: TGTGCCTGGAGTCGGGACAGGGTCGATGAGCAGTTCTTC. Amino acids: CAWSRDRVDEQFF. V gene TRBV30 combines with J gene TRBJ2-1; 9 bases align to TRBD1. This CDR3 is built from 13 residues. With 2 bases clipped from V and 8 bases from J, the junction kept 4 bases outside the gene matches. Germline values: CDR1 GTSNPN, CDR2 SVGIG (reference sequence).